The 25 T cell receptor beta chains below were found in one sample sequenced in a study of blood T cell repertoires in COVID-19. Sequencing used immunoSEQ multiplex PCR; TCRdb keeps in-frame clones, though not all of them. The sample consists of around 130,000 clones, approximately 84% of them appearing once. Sample: peripheral blood. Receptors originate from a human donor in a cohort sampled during active COVID-19.

V and J are TRBV9 and TRBJ2-7, with a weak D call TRBD2 (6 bases). Per the germline V gene, CDR1 is SGDLS and CDR2 is YYNGEE. The CDR3 is made up of 15 amino acids. The germline V and J ends were trimmed by 4 bases and 4 bases, with 18 bases remaining between them. The CDR3 loop is CASSPQPDGTYEQYF. CDR3 coding DNA: TGTGCCAGCAGCCCCCAACCGGACGGGACTTACGAGCAGTACTTC.

The V gene is TRBV3-1 (or the pseudogene TRBV3-2), the J gene TRBJ2-7; 11 positions match TRBD2. The V and J ends lost 4 bases and 2 bases, in that order; junction bases with no gene match: 1. The CDR3 spans 14 residues. Germline V gene lookup returns CDR1 LGHDT and CDR2 YNNKEL (reference sequence). The CDR3 region has the DNA TGTGCCAGCAGCCTAGCGGGGGGGACCTACGAGCAGTACTTC. Amino acids: CASSLAGGTYEQYF.

V is TRBV4-1 and J is TRBJ2-1; a weak D match, TRBD1 (5 bases). This CDR3 contains 13 residues. From germline, CDR1 is MGHRA and CDR2 YSYEKL. Trimming left V 4 bases short and J 8 bases short, with 12 bases between. The CDR3 loop is CASSPNTGDEQFF. The CDR3 bases are TGCGCCAGCAGCCCAAACACAGGAGATGAGCAGTTCTTC.

This clone appeared a few times. The J gene is TRBJ2-3, the V gene TRBV27, with a possible D match to TRBD1 (5 bases). Trimming removed 9 bases from V and 1 base from J, with 14 bases in between. The CDR3 sequence is 14 residues long. CDR1 MNHEY and CDR2 SMNVEV come from the germline V gene (reference sequence). The CDR3 sequence: CASSQDTGTDTQYF. Written as DNA, the CDR3 is TGTGCCAGTTCCCAGGACACCGGCACAGATACGCAGTATTTT.

The chain combines TRBV27 with TRBJ2-7, with a tentative D call TRBD1 (5 bases). The germline gives CDR1 MNHEY, CDR2 SMNVEV (reference sequence). This CDR3 contains 14 residues. V was pared by 2 bases and J by 7 bases, with 15 bases between. This chain's CDR3 is CASSLGQGAEEQYF. In nucleotides, the CDR3 is TGTGCCAGCAGTTTAGGGCAGGGTGCGGAGGAGCAGTACTTC.

In its sample, this clone was seen once. V gene TRBV19 combines with J gene TRBJ2-5; D possibly corresponds to TRBD2 (7 bases). This CDR3 spans 15 amino acids. Germline loops: CDR1 LNHDA, CDR2 SQIVND (reference sequence). V was cut by 5 bases and J by 11 bases, with 24 bases left in between. This chain's CDR3 is CASSVGTTGGPGQYF. CDR3 bases: TGTGCCAGTAGTGTCGGGACTACCGGGGGCCCGGGTCAGTACTTC.

The chain employs TRBV10-2 and TRBJ2-7; tentatively, D is TRBD1 (6 bases). Germline CDR1 is WSHSY and CDR2 is SAAADI. Trimming pared 7 bases from V and 5 bases from J, leaving 18 bases between. This CDR3 has 14 amino acids. The CDR3 reads CASKHVDSIHEQYF. DNA of the CDR3: TGCGCCAGCAAACACGTGGACAGTATCCACGAGCAGTACTTC.

The rearrangement joins TRBV10-3 to TRBJ2-1; D call uncertain. This CDR3 has 13 residues. Germline assignment: CDR1 ENHRY and CDR2 SYGVKD. Trimming shortened V by 10 bases and J by 3 bases, and 13 bases separated the two germline ends. The CDR3 loop reads CATALLGYNEQFF. In DNA form, the CDR3 reads TGTGCCACCGCTTTACTCGGCTACAATGAGCAGTTCTTC.

The chain is built from TRBV7-9 and TRBJ2-1, with TRBD2 as a possible D gene (6 bases). Trimming removed 5 bases from V and 4 bases from J, with 18 bases in between. Looked up from germline, CDR1 is SEHNR and CDR2 is FQNEAQ (reference sequence). The CDR3 sequence is 16 residues long. The CDR3 reads CASSPKRRVSYNEQFF. The CDR3 DNA reads as TGTGCCAGCAGCCCCAAGAGGAGGGTATCTTACAATGAGCAGTTCTTC.

The rearrangement joins TRBV4-1 to TRBJ2-3; 12 bases fit TRBD1. The CDR3 is made up of 21 amino acids. Germline CDR1 MGHRA, CDR2 YSYEKL. Trimming took 0 bases from V and 1 from J; bases not matched to a gene: 14. CDR3 DNA: TGCGCCAGCAGCCAAGATACAACCGGGACAGGGGGCCGGTTAGGCACAGATACGCAGTATTTT. This translates into CASSQDTTGTGGRLGTDTQYF.

The genes are TRBV9 and TRBJ2-3, with D unresolved. CDR3 length: 12 amino acids. The V and J ends lost 4 bases and 2 bases respectively, with 5 bases between them. Germline lookup yields CDR1 SGDLS and CDR2 YYNGEE. Written as DNA, the CDR3 is TGTGCCAGCAGCCCATCCACAGATACGCAGTATTTT. As protein: CASSPSTDTQYF. Full variable domain (missing parts from reference TRBV9 and TRBJ2-3): DSGVTQTPKHLITATGQRVTLRCSPRSGDLSVYWYQQSLDQGLQFLIQYYNGEERAKGNILERFSAQQFPDLHSELNLSSLELGDSALYFCASSPSTDTQYFGPGTRLTVL.

V gene TRBV5-4 combines with J gene TRBJ2-5; TRBD2 might be the D (5 bases). V was clipped by 1 base and J by 8 bases, with 12 bases between them. Germline lookup yields CDR1 SGHNT and CDR2 YYREEE (reference sequence). The CDR3 loop spans 13 amino acids. For the CDR3, the DNA is TGTGCCAGCAGCTTGACCGCCGGGGAAACCCAGTACTTC. It translates to CASSLTAGETQYF.

This chain uses TRBV27 with TRBJ2-7, with TRBD2 matching over 8 bases. Germline-derived CDR1 and CDR2 are MNHEY and SMNVEV (reference sequence). V lost 4 bases, J lost 6 bases, and 23 bases stayed unmatched. The CDR3 extends over 19 amino acids. The CDR3 loop reads CASSSNRLGPGVAGSEQYF. The CDR3 bases are TGTGCCAGCAGTTCAAACAGATTGGGGCCAGGGGTAGCGGGGAGCGAGCAGTACTTC.

The J gene is TRBJ1-2, the V gene TRBV3-1 (or the pseudogene TRBV3-2), with 7 bases fitting TRBD1. The CDR3 has 12 residues. Germline V gene lookup returns CDR1 LGHDT and CDR2 YNNKEL (reference sequence). Germline trimming cut 4 bases from V and 6 bases from J; bases unmatched to any gene: 2. For the CDR3, the DNA is TGTGCCAGCAGCCCGGGACAGAATGGCTACACCTTC. This translates into CASSPGQNGYTF.

This clone was observed once. The V gene is TRBV5-5, the J gene TRBJ1-5, with 10 bases matching TRBD1. This CDR3 has 17 amino acids. Germline V gene data show CDR1 as SGHKS and CDR2 as YYEKEE (reference sequence). V trimming: 2 bases; J trimming: 4 bases; junction bases outside the gene matches: 9. The CDR3 nucleotides are TGTGCCAGCAGCTTATCCGATCCGGGACAGGGGAATCAGCCCCAGCATTTT. Protein sequence: CASSLSDPGQGNQPQHF.

The J gene is TRBJ1-4, the V gene TRBV13; possible D gene TRBD1, 6 bases. CDR1 is PRHDT and CDR2 is FYEKMQ in the germline V gene (reference sequence). The ends were cut back, 5 bases at V and 5 bases at J, with 9 bases in the middle. The CDR3 spans 13 residues. CDR3 region: CASSPGQNEKLFF. The CDR3 coding sequence is TGTGCCAGCAGCCCCGGACAGAATGAAAAACTGTTTTTT. The whole variable domain, filled in from reference TRBV13 and TRBJ1-4, reads AAGVIQSPRHLIKEKRETATLKCYPIPRHDTVYWYQQGPGQDPQFLISFYEKMQSDKGSIPDRFSAQQFSDYHSELNMSSLELGDSALYFCASSPGQNEKLFFGSGTQLSVL.

The chain combines TRBV29-1 with TRBJ2-7, with 7 bases that match TRBD1. The CDR3 contains 17 residues. The germline gives CDR1 SQVTM, CDR2 ANQGSEA. The V and J ends lost 4 bases and 0 bases, in that order; junction bases with no gene match: 15. The CDR3 reads CSVGAGTALTISYEQYF. The CDR3 coding sequence is TGCAGCGTTGGGGCCGGGACAGCATTAACCATCTCCTACGAGCAGTACTTC.

CDR3 nucleotide sequence: TGTGCCAGCAGCTTGGCCGTGTTGTCGTATGAGCAGTTCTTC. It encodes CASSLAVLSYEQFF. The J gene is TRBJ2-1, the V gene TRBV5-5, with no clear D. Germline V gives CDR1 SGHKS, CDR2 YYEKEE (reference sequence). This CDR3 comprises 14 residues. The V and J ends lost 0 bases and 8 bases respectively, with 12 bases between them.

The chain employs TRBV5-8 and TRBJ2-7, with a possible D match to TRBD1 (5 bases). Trimming removed 5 bases from V and 6 bases from J, with 24 bases in between. There are 16 residues in the CDR3. Germline loops: CDR1 SGHTS, CDR2 YDEGEE. The CDR3 region is CASRSGALQQHSEQYF. The DNA of the CDR3 is TGTGCCAGCAGATCTGGGGCCCTACAGCAACACTCCGAGCAGTACTTC.

V is TRBV12-5 and J is TRBJ1-3, with 7 bases lining up with TRBD1. The ends lost 7 bases at V and 0 bases at J; junction bases unmatched: 6. The germline CDR1 and CDR2 sequences are LGHNT and FRNRAP. The CDR3 runs 15 residues. The CDR3 is CASALTGRSGNTIYF. CDR3 sequence (DNA): TGTGCTAGTGCCTTGACAGGGCGCTCTGGAAACACCATATATTTT.

This chain uses TRBV2 with TRBJ2-7; D is uncertain. CDR3 size: 12 residues. V was pared by 4 bases and J by 3 bases, with 7 bases between. Germline CDR1 and CDR2: SNHLY and FYNNEI. The CDR3 region has the DNA TGTGCCAGCAGTGGTCAGTTCTACGAGCAGTACTTC. Translating it yields CASSGQFYEQYF. Based on the CDR3 plus reference TRBV2 and TRBJ2-7, the full variable domain is EPEVTQTPSHQVTQMGQEVILRCVPISNHLYFYWYRQILGQKVEFLVSFYNNEISEKSEIFDDQFSVERPDGSNFTLKIRSTKLEDSAMYFCASSGQFYEQYFGPGTRLTVT.

This clone was seen a few times. The CDR3 region has the DNA TGTGCCAGCACCCGGGGAACAGACGAAGCTTTCTTT. Translation: CASTRGTDEAFF. The genes are TRBV11-2 and TRBJ1-1; D is unresolved. This CDR3 has 12 residues. The V end was cut by 7 bases, the J end by 8 bases, with 14 bases between. Germline-derived CDR1 and CDR2 are SGHAT and FQNNGV.

The chain links TRBV5-1 to TRBJ1-3; D might be TRBD1 (6 bases). The CDR3 spans 19 residues. In germline, CDR1 is SGHRS, CDR2 YFSETQ. V was pared by 0 bases and J by 0 bases, with 19 bases between. The CDR3 bases are TGCGCCAGCAGCTTGGTGGGGGGGACACCAACCGACTCTGGAAACACCATATATTTT. Translated, it gives CASSLVGGTPTDSGNTIYF.

The chain recombines TRBV11-2 with TRBJ1-6; 7 bases map to TRBD1. Germline V gene lookup returns CDR1 SGHAT and CDR2 FQNNGV. The CDR3 extends over 15 amino acids. The V and J ends lost 5 bases and 10 bases, in that order; junction bases with no gene match: 11. The CDR3 nucleotides read TGTGCCAGCAGCCGGGGGACAGTTTTAATGTCACCCCTCCACTTT. This translates into CASSRGTVLMSPLHF. Full variable domain (rest looked up from reference TRBV11-2 and TRBJ1-6): EAGVAQSPRYKIIEKRQSVAFWCNPISGHATLYWYQQILGQGPKLLIQFQNNGVVDDSQLPKDRFSAERLKGVDSTLKIQPAKLEDSAVYLCASSRGTVLMSPLHFGNGTRLTVT.

This chain connects TRBV29-1 to TRBJ2-3; 7 positions agree with TRBD2. The CDR3 extends over 14 amino acids. Germline lookup yields CDR1 SQVTM and CDR2 ANQGSEA. J was trimmed by 2 bases and V by 7 bases; bases with no gene match: 9. CDR3 in DNA: TGCAGCGCCCGTCGAGCGGGAAACACAGATACGCAGTATTTT. Amino acid sequence: CSARRAGNTDTQYF.